This record covers a single TCR beta chain. Its antigen is currently unknown. The source of the sample is a study of shared clonotypes between healthy human individuals. The study, taken as a whole, reports: Clonotypes which were not shared had lower generation probabilities than clonotypes that all four donors shared.

The repertoire was sequenced with immunoSEQ multiplex PCR; TCRdb's copy has only in-frame clones and lacks some. The sample includes more than 2,000,000 clones, 80% to 95% of them seen just once. Germline V gene data show CDR1 as LNHDA and CDR2 as SQIVND (reference sequence). V was shortened by 3 bases and J by 5 bases, with 16 bases between the two germline ends. This CDR3 is built from 15 residues. This sequence originates from a man between 18 and 35 years old in good health. Some clones in this sample may be carry-over from other donors' samples. The source material was naive CD4+ T cells from PBMCs. The subset here: CD45RA+ positively selected. This chain joins TRBV19 and TRBJ1-2, with D hard to call. This CDR3 reads CASSIVVPGQYGYTF. The CDR3, as DNA: TGTGCCAGTAGTATTGTCGTCCCCGGGCAATATGGCTACACCTTC.